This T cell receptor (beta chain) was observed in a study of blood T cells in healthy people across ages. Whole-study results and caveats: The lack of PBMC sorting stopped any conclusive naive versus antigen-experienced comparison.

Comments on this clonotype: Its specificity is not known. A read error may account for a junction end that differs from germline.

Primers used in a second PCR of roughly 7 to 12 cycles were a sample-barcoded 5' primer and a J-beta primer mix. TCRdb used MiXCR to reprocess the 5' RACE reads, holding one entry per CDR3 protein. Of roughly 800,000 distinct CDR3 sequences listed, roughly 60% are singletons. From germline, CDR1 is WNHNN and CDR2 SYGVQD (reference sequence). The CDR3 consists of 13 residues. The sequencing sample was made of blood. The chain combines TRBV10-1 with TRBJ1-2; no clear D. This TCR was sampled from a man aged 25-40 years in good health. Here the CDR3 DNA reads TGCGCCGGCAGCGAAGGCGAGAACTATGGCTACACCTTC. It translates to CAGSEGENYGYTF.